This TCR beta chain was identified during a study of cytomegalovirus exposure and HLA in healthy donors (dated by TCRdb to 2017 to 2019). The study in broad terms: An earlier analysis of several hundred of the donors reported 276 Gb of sequence data and around 100 million unique TCR beta sequences obtained from approximately 180 million T cells. In the later analysis, no new phenotypic data were used to find candidate immune exposures; instead, reliance was placed on TCR beta sequences and their occurrence across donors. Approximately 300 gigabases of sequencing data and approximately 91 million unique TCR sequences made up an early release that covered under 750 HLA-typed donors. An earlier analysis of some 500 of the donors applied high-throughput TCR beta sequencing to assess whether each TCR beta V gene segment acted as functional or pseudogenic. All discovery cohort repertoires had been generated using a single sequencing platform. A later genetic analysis took genome-wide SNP genotypes for about three fifths of the roughly 670 donors and used that subset as a discovery cohort. Class I and class II HLA loci were covered by the typing at four-digit resolution. Among the roughly 390 genotyped donors, around 81% belonged to the genetic ancestry cluster associated with self-reported Caucasian donors. The number of typed donors differed by locus: about 620-640 for A, B, C, DRB1 and DQB1; 522 for DQA1; approximately 600 for DPA1; and about 450 for DPB1. Along with the roughly 670-subject first cohort, a separate validation cohort of over a hundred different subjects was used. To study patterns of TCR occurrence, a later analysis re-analyzed previously published TCR beta repertoires from around 670 donors and added high-resolution HLA genotyping. Among 398 genotyped donors of the cohort, an average of around 240,000 unique TCR beta nucleotide sequences was sequenced per donor, of which about 19% were non-productive. The study was designed to test whether signatures of past pathogen exposure could be identified by cataloging public T cell receptors. Using immunosequencing, the study profiled T cell repertoires from about 620 subjects and related those repertoires to cytomegalovirus serostatus. About five DR-DQ haplotypes were treated as single units for association and clustering because of strong linkage in the cohort. To predict cytomegalovirus infection status, the study brought together high-throughput TCR immunosequencing, statistical association of individual TCRs with disease status, and machine learning. Donor age, sex, ethnicity and CMV serostatus were collected together with the repertoire data. Overall results and qualifications from the work: The 87-base-pair reads could not distinguish some IMGT-functional V segments, including TRBV6-2 and TRBV6-3, so those segments were excluded. Strong co-occurrence of HLA alleles, especially DR and DQ, made assigning TCR associations to individual alleles difficult. At a false discovery rate of 0.05, a later analysis linked 16,951 TCR beta sequences to specific HLA alleles. The earlier analysis of about 600 of the donors excluded 15 to 20 rarely observed V segments, including chromosome 9 orphons, because counts were too low. A further reported finding was that TCR beta sequences accurately predicted the HLA-A and HLA-B alleles for most subjects in the first cohort. A later genetic analysis associated a missense DCLRE1C variant with V-gene and J-gene trimming of TCR beta chains, and an independent cohort replicated the association. Broadly in line with IMGT annotations, most TCR beta V segments showed up in productive rearrangements about 87% or about 30% of the time in an earlier analysis of several hundred of the donors. The authors suggested that the approach could potentially be generalized to other disease states and immunological phenotypes. According to a later analysis, TCR association rates differed among HLA loci, with DRB1 alleles showing the most associated TCRs and HLA-C alleles showing the fewest. Linkage disequilibrium might explain the correlated functional status among segregating V segments, but an unknown experimental factor could not be excluded. The sequencing pipeline was judged likely to have produced a cluster of highly shared sequence variants as a technical artifact. In a later analysis, several top co-occurrence clusters were reported to appear linked to parvovirus B19, influenza, CMV and Epstein-Barr virus. In the study, some 160 TCR beta chains were listed as associated with cytomegalovirus. A few of the identified cytomegalovirus-associated TCR beta chains were confirmed in vitro to be specific for cytomegalovirus antigens. Most TCR sequences were seen in very few donors, while some public TCRs were found in many individuals. In both the original and validation cohorts, the classifier was reported to diagnose cytomegalovirus status with high specificity and sensitivity. The cohort was sequenced for TCR beta chains only, and without alpha or paired-chain data the features that could be detected were limited. Most CMV-associated TCR beta chains appeared to be HLA-restricted in a later analysis, and the HLA associations seemed to be driven largely by CMV exposure. Compared with the roughly 710-donor mean, donors in an Asian-associated ancestry cluster had fewer N-insertions in productive TCRs, according to a later genetic analysis. Roughly uniform sequencing depth across donors was assumed in presence/absence analyses, although this assumption may not hold. A later analysis found that HLA-associated TCR beta chains were more clonally expanded and had lower generation probabilities than equally common non-associated chains. Because HLA typing was missing for some donors at each locus, association tests included only the typed subset. For the cohort, immune exposure information was limited to CMV serostatus.

Notes on this clone: This clone's antigen is unknown. Base qualities are not at hand, and no much larger clone is one base apart.

The CDR3 sequence holds 15 residues, the cysteine and phenylalanine included. Solely the CDR3 DNA is kept, with 45 bases framed from the first base. Germline trimming amounts to 1 base on V and 8 bases on J, with 9 as the count of junction bases outside the gene matches. CDR1 and CDR2 are drawn from the germline V gene (reference sequence): LNHNV, YYDKDF. Library generation was performed with the immunoSEQ multiplex PCR assay. A mixture of 60 forward primers for TCR Vbeta segments and 13 reverse primers for TCR Jbeta segments was used in the multiplex PCR. A multiplex PCR assay on genomic DNA amplified the CDR3 region of rearranged TCR beta genes. The Illumina HiSeq System was used to sequence the amplified TCR beta libraries as 87-base-pair reads. In the paper's pipeline: Across the 600 to 700 repertoires, a later analysis counted some 81 million unique TCR beta chains, some 11 million of which were shared by at least two donors. Raw reads were error-corrected and collapsed into unique sequences with a nearest-neighbor algorithm that merged closely related sequences to remove PCR and sequencing errors. V, D and J gene segments were assigned by aligning CDR3 sequences to IMGT reference sequences. Each retained sequence needed at least a six-nucleotide match to both a V gene segment and a J gene segment. A rearrangement counted as productive if the CDR3 had no stop codons and remained in frame with V and J, and every other rearrangement counted as non-productive. Following IMGT convention, CDR3 was defined as the stretch from the second conserved V-encoded cysteine up to the conserved J-encoded phenylalanine. The earlier analysis of fewer than 700 of the donors excluded sequences that lacked an unambiguous match to a single V gene segment. An earlier analysis of 550 to 650 of the donors classified V segments as functional when productive rearrangements were above 56.7% and as segregating when the standard deviation between donors was above 5%. A statistical classification framework was built to diagnose cytomegalovirus status from the catalog of TCR beta chain sequences. A later analysis assigned V and J genes by comparing TCR nucleotide sequences with IMGT/GENE-DB human TR gene sequences. In a later analysis, CDR3 sequences and most-parsimonious VDJ recombination scenarios were assigned using the TCRdist pipeline. In a later analysis, every TCR beta chain was defined by the combination of its CDR3 amino acid sequence and its V-gene family, and reads without a unique V-gene family were dropped. In a later analysis, nearly 600 highly shared, low-generation-probability nucleotide sequences were removed to address suspected cross-contamination and a sequencing artifact. For each public chain, a later analysis derived a clonal expansion index from normalized ranks of inferred template counts within each repertoire. A later analysis computed generation probabilities with a VDJ recombination model fitted to out-of-frame rearrangements, and checked the results against IGoR. In a later analysis, hypergeometric tests were used to score TCR-TCR, TCR-HLA and TCR-CMV co-occurrence, with a repertoire-size bias correction applied to TCR pairs. A later analysis estimated false discovery rates by permuting HLA or CMV assignments 20 times. In a later analysis, co-occurring TCRs were grouped with DBSCAN, and TCRdist sequence similarity was added when clustering was performed within HLA-allele-positive subsets. For co-occurrence clustering, repertoires with fewer than 30,000 or more than 120,000 public chains were excluded, along with a handful of repertoires with anomalous nucleotide sharing. This immuneACCESS table, as held by TCRdb, lists in-frame sequences with V and J called but not all clones. Of the missing ones, under half trace to an unresolved V gene in checked studies; the others have no known cause. That table gives V, J and clone size, and the DNA gave D and trimming. Present in this sample are about 120,000 clones, under 80% of which were seen just once. Around 4.3% of the sample is in the top ten clones.

The cohort was made up of approximately 670 healthy bone marrow donors. Cohort members were all nominally healthy when sampled, although unrecorded immune exposures were likely present. The donor tested CMV seropositive, placing the donor among the 290 or so seropositive members of the cohort. A peripheral blood sample was collected from each donor, and TCR beta sequencing was performed on peripheral blood mononuclear cells. The Qiagen DNeasy Blood Extraction Kit was used to extract genomic DNA from the blood cell samples. The chain links TRBV15 with TRBJ1-2; the central 8 bases match TRBD1. The clonotype originates from a woman aged 40 to 49 in good health and CMV-seropositive. Sequencing was carried out using PBMCs. The sequenced DNA is TGTGCCACCAGCAGAGGGTTATCACAGGGGGACGGCTACACCTTC. It codes for CATSRGLSQGDGYTF. Beyond the CDR3, the reference TRBV15 and TRBJ1-2 genes provide the residues; the full variable domain reads: DAMVIQNPRYQVTQFGKPVTLSCSQTLNHNVMYWYQQKSSQAPKLLFHYYDKDFNNEADTPDNFQSRRPNTSFCFLDIRSPGLGDTAMYLCATSRGLSQGDGYTFGSGTRLTVV.